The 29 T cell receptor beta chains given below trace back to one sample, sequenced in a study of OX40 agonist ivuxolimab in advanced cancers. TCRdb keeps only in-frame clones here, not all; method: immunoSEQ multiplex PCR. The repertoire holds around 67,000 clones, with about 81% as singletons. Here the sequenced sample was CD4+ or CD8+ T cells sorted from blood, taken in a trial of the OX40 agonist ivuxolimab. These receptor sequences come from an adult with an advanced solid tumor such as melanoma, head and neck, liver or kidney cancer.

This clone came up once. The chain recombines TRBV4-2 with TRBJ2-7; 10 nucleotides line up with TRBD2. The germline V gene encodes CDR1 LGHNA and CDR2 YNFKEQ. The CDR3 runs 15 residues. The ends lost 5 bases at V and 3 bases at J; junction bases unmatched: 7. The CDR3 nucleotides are TGTGCCAGCAGCTATTTAAGCGGGGGGGGCTACGAGCAGTACTTC. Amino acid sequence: CASSYLSGGGYEQYF.

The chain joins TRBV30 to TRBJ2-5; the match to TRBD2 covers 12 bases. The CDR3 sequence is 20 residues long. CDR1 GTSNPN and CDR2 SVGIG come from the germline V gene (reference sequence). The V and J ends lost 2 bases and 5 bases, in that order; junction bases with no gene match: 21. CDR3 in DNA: TGTGCCTGGAGTCCAAACCCCGGACTAGCGGGGTCGTCGACGGTCGAGACCCAGTACTTC. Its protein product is CAWSPNPGLAGSSTVETQYF.

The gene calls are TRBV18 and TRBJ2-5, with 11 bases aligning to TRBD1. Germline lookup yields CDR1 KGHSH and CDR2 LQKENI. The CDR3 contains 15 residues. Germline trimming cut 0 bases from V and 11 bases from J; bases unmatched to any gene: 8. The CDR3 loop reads CASSPPDRGQQGQYF. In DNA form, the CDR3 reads TGTGCCAGCTCACCACCGGACAGGGGGCAGCAGGGGCAGTACTTC.

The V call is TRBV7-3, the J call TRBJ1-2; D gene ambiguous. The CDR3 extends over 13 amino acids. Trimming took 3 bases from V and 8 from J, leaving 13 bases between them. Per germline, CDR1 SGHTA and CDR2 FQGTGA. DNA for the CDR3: TGTGCCAGCAGCTTGGGCCGAGTTGGAGGCTACACCTTC. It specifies CASSLGRVGGYTF.

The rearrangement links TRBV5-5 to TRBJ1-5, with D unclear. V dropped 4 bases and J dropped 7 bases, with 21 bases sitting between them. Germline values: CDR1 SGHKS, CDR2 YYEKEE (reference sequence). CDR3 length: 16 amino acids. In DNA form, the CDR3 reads TGTGCCAGCAGCCCCTTACAACCCCTCCGCGCGCAGCCCCAGCATTTT. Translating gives CASSPLQPLRAQPQHF. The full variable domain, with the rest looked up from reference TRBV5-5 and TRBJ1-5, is DAGVTQSPTHLIKTRGQQVTLRCSPISGHKSVSWYQQVLGQGPQFIFQYYEKEERGRGNFPDRFSARQFPNYSSELNVNALLLGDSALYLCASSPLQPLRAQPQHFGDGTRLSIL.

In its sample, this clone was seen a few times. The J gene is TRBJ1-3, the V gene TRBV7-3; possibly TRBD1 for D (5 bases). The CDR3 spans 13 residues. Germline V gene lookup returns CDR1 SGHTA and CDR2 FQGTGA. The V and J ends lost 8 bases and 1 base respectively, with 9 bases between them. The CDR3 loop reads CASSRGSGNTIYF. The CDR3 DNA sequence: TGTGCCAGCTCAAGGGGATCTGGAAACACCATATATTTT.

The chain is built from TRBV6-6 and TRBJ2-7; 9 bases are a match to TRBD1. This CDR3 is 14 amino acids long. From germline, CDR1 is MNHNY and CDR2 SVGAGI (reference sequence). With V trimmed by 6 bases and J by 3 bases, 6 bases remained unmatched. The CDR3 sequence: CASSPGTGNYEQYF. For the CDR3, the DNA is TGTGCCAGCAGCCCTGGGACAGGGAACTACGAGCAGTACTTC.

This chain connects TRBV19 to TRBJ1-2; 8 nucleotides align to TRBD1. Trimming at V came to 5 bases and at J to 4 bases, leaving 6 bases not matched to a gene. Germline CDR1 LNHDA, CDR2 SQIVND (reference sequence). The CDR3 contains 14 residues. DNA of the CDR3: TGTGCCAGTAGTGCCAAGACAGGGGTCTATGGCTACACCTTC. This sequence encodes CASSAKTGVYGYTF.

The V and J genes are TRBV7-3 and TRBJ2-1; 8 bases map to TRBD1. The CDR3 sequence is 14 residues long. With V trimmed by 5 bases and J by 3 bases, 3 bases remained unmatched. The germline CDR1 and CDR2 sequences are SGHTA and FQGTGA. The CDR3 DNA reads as TGTGCCAGCAGCCGAGGACAGGGCTACAATGAGCAGTTCTTC. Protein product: CASSRGQGYNEQFF.

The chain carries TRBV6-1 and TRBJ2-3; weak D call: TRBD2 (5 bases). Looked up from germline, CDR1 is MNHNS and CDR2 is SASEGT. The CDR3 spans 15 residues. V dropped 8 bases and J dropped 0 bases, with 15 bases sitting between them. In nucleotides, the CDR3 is TGTGCCAGCGGGGAGACAAGGGCTAGCACAGATACGCAGTATTTT. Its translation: CASGETRASTDTQYF.

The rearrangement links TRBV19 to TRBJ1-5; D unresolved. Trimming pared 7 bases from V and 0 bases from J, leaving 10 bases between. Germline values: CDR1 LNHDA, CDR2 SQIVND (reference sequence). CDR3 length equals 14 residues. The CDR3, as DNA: TGTGCCAGTAAGGTCGGAAATAGCAATCAGCCCCAGCATTTT. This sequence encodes CASKVGNSNQPQHF. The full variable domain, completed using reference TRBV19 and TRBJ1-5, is DGGITQSPKYLFRKEGQNVTLSCEQNLNHDAMYWYRQDPGQGLRLIYYSQIVNDFQKGDIAEGYSVSREKKESFPLTVTSAQKNPTAFYLCASKVGNSNQPQHFGDGTRLSIL.

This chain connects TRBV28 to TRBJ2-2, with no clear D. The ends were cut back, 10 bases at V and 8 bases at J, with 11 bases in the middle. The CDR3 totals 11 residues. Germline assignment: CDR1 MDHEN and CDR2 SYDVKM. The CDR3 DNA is TGTGCCATCCGAGGCCTGGGGGAGCTGTTTTTT. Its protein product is CAIRGLGELFF. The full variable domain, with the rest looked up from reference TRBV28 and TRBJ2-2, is DVKVTQSSRYLVKRTGEKVFLECVQDMDHENMFWYRQDPGLGLRLIYFSYDVKMKEKGDIPEGYSVSREKKERFSLILESASTNQTSMYLCAIRGLGELFFGEGSRLTVL.

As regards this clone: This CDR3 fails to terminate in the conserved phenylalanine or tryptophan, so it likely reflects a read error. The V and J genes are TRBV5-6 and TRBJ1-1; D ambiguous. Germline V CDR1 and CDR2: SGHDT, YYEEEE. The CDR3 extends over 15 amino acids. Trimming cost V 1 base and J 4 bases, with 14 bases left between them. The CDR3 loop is CASSLFWEGGTEAFL. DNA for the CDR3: TGTGCCAGCAGCTTGTTTTGGGAGGGTGGCACTGAAGCTTTCCTT.

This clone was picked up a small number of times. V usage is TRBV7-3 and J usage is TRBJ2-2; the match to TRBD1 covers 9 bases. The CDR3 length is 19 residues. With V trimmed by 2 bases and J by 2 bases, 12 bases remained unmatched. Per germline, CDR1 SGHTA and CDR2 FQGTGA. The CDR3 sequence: CASSLGFPDRGRNTGELFF. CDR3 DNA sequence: TGTGCCAGCAGCTTAGGTTTCCCGGACAGGGGTCGAAACACCGGGGAGCTGTTTTTT.

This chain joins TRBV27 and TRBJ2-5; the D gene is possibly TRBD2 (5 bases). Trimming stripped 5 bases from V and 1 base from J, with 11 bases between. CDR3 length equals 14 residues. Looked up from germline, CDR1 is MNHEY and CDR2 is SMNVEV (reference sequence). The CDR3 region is CASSLRAVQETQYF. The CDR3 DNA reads TGTGCCAGCAGTCTACGAGCGGTCCAAGAGACCCAGTACTTC.

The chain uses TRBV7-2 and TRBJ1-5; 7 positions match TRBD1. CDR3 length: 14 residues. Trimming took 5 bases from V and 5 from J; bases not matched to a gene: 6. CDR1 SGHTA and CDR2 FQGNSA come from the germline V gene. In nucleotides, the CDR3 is TGTGCCAGCAGCATTAGACAGGGAGATCAGCCCCAGCATTTT. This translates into CASSIRQGDQPQHF. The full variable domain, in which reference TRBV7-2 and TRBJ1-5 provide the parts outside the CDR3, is GAGVSQSPSNKVTEKGKDVELRCDPISGHTALYWYRQSLGQGLEFLIYFQGNSAPDKSGLPSDRFSAERTGGSVSTLTIQRTQQEDSAVYLCASSIRQGDQPQHFGDGTRLSIL.

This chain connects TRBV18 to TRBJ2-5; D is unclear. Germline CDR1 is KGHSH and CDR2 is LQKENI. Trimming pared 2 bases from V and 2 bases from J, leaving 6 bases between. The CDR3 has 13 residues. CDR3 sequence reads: CASSPRQQETQYF. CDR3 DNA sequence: TGTGCCAGCTCACCAAGGCAGCAAGAGACCCAGTACTTC.

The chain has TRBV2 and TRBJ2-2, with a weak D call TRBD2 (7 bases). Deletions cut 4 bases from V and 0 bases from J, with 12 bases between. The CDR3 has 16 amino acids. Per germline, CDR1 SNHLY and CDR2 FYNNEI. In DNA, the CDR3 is TGTGCCAGCAGTGTAGGGGGGAGGGCGAACACCGGGGAGCTGTTTTTT. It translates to CASSVGGRANTGELFF.

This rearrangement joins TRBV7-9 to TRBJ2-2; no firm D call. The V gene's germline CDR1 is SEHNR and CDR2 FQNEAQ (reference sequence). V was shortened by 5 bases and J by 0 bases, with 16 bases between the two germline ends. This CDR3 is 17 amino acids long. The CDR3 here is CASSPLVLMTNTGELFF. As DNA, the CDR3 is TGTGCCAGCAGCCCCCTGGTACTAATGACGAACACCGGGGAGCTGTTTTTT.

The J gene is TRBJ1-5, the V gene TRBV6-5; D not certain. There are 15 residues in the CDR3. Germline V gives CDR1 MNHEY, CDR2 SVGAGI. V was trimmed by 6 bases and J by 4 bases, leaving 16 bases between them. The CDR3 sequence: CASRSPGGGNQPQHF. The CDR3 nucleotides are TGTGCCAGCAGATCCCCGGGAGGAGGGAATCAGCCCCAGCATTTT.

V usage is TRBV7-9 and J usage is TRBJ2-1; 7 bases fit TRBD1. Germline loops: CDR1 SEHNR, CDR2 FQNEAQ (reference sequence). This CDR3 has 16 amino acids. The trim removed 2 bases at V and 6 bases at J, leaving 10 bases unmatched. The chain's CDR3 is CASSLSWRQGGNEQFF. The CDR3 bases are TGTGCCAGCAGCTTATCCTGGAGACAGGGCGGCAATGAGCAGTTCTTC.

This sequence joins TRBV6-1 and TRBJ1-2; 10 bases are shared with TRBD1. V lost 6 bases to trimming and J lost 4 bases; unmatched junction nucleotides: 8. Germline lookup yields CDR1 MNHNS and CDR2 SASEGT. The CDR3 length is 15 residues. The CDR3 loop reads CASRGQGNRSYGYTF. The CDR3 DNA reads TGTGCCAGCAGGGGACAGGGGAACAGGAGCTATGGCTACACCTTC.

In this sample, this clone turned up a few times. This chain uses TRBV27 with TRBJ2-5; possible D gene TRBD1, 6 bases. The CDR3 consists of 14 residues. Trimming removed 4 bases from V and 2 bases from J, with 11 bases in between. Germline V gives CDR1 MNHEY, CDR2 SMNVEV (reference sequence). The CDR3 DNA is TGTGCCAGCAGTTCAGGGACACCACAAGAGACCCAGTACTTC. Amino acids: CASSSGTPQETQYF.

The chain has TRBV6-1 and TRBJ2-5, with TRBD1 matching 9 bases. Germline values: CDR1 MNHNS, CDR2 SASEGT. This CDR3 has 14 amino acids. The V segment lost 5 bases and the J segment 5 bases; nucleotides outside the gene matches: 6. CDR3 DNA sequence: TGTGCCAGCAGTTCCGGACAGGGGCGTGAGACCCAGTACTTC. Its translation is CASSSGQGRETQYF.

The CDR3 nucleotides read TGTGCCAGCGGAACAGACAAGGGGCCTGAAAAACTGTTTTTT. It translates to CASGTDKGPEKLFF. The rearrangement joins TRBV6-6 to TRBJ1-4; tentative D call: TRBD1 (5 bases). CDR3 length equals 14 residues. The V end was cut by 8 bases, the J end by 7 bases, with 17 bases between. Germline CDR1 and CDR2: MNHNY and SVGAGI (reference sequence).

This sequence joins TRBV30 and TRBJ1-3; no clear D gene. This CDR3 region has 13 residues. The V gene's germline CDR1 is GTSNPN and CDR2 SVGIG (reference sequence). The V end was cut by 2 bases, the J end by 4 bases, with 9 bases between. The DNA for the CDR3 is TGTGCCTGGAGTTGGGCAGAAGGAAACACCATATATTTT. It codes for CAWSWAEGNTIYF.

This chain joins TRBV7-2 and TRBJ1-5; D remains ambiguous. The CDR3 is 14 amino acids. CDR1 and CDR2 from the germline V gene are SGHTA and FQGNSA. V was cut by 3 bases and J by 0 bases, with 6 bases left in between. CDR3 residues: CASSFSDSNQPQHF. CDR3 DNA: TGTGCCAGCAGCTTCTCTGATAGCAATCAGCCCCAGCATTTT. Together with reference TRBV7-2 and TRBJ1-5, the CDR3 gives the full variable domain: GAGVSQSPSNKVTEKGKDVELRCDPISGHTALYWYRQSLGQGLEFLIYFQGNSAPDKSGLPSDRFSAERTGGSVSTLTIQRTQQEDSAVYLCASSFSDSNQPQHFGDGTRLSIL.

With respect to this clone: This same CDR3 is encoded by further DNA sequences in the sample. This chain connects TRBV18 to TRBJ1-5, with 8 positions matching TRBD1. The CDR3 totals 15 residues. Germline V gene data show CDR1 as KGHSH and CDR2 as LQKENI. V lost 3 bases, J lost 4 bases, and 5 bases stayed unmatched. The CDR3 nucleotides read TGTGCCAGCTCACCCGACAGGGGTGGTAATCAGCCCCAGCATTTT. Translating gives CASSPDRGGNQPQHF.

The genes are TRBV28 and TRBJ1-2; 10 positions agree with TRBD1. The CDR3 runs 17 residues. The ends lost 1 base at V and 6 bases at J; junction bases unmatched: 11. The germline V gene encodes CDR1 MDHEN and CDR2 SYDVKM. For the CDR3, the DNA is TGTGCCAGCAGTTTATCCCACGGACAGGGGGGGGCCCATGGCTACACCTTC. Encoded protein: CASSLSHGQGGAHGYTF.